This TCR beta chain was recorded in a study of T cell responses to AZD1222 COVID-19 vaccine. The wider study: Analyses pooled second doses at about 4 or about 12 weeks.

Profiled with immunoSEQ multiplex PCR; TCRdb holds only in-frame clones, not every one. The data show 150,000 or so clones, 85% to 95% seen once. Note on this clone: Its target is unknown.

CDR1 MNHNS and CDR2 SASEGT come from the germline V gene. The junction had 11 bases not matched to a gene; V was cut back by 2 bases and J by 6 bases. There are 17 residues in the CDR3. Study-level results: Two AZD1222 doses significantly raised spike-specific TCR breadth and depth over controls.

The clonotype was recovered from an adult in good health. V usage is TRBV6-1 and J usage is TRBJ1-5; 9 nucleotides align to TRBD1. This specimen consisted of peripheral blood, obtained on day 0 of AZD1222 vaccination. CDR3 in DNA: TGTGCCAGCAGTGAATTCGGGGACAGGGTTACCCCTCAGCCCCAGCATTTT. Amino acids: CASSEFGDRVTPQPQHF.